This paragraph covers one T cell receptor beta chain sequence. Researchers ran the PCR with 60 Vbeta and 13 Jbeta primers. Assay used: immunoSEQ multiplex PCR; TCRdb lists only in-frame clones, some missing. The sample gives roughly 120,000 clones, 15% of which show up once; roughly 2% is in the top ten. This sample is drawn from a study of cytomegalovirus exposure and HLA in healthy donors. Germline V lookup: CDR1 LNHDA, CDR2 SQIVND (reference sequence). The CDR3 is 12 amino acids. The V end lost 6 bases, the J end lost 2 bases, and 8 bases lay between the germline ends. The chain recombines TRBV19 with TRBJ2-7; tentatively, D is TRBD1 (6 bases). Sequences were obtained from PBMCs. This clonotype was obtained from a woman in her late teens or twenties in good health and CMV-seronegative. In DNA, the CDR3 is TGTGCCAGTAGCCGGGACACCTACGAGCAGTACTTC. The encoded protein is CASSRDTYEQYF.